The 2 T cell receptor beta chains in this list originate from one sample, sequenced in a study of OX40 agonist ivuxolimab in advanced cancers. Sequenced by immunoSEQ multiplex PCR; TCRdb stores in-frame clones only, minus some. The sample lists around 80,000 clones; around 92% were seen once. Specimen: CD4+ or CD8+ T cells sorted from blood, collected in a trial of the OX40 agonist ivuxolimab. All receptors come from an adult with an advanced solid tumor such as melanoma, head and neck, liver or kidney cancer.

This chain connects TRBV10-3 to TRBJ2-1; D unresolved. The CDR3 extends over 14 amino acids. The germline V gene has CDR1 ENHRY and CDR2 SYGVKD. V lost 3 bases and J lost 2, with 8 bases in between. CDR3 sequence reads: CAISDPGTYNEQFF. In DNA, the CDR3 is TGTGCCATCAGTGACCCAGGAACCTACAATGAGCAGTTCTTC.

The rearrangement links TRBV2 to TRBJ2-3, with D perhaps matching TRBD2 (6 bases). Germline CDR1 SNHLY, CDR2 FYNNEI. This CDR3 is 13 amino acids long. The ends were cut back, 7 bases at V and 0 bases at J, with 8 bases in the middle. The CDR3 nucleotides are TGTGCCAGCAATGGGGGGAGCACAGATACGCAGTATTTT. It specifies CASNGGSTDTQYF.